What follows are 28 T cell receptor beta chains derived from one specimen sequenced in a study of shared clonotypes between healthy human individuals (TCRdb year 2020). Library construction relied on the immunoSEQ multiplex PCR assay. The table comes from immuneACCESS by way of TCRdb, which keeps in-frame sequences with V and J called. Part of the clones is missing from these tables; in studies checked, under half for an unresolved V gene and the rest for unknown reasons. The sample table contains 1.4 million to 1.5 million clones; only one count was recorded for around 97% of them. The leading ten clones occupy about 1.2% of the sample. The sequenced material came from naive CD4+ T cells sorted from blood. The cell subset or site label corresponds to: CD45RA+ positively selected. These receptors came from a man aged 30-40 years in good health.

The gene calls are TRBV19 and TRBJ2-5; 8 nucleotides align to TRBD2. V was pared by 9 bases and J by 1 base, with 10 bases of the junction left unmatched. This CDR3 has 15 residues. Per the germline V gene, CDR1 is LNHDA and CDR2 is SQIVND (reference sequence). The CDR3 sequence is CASQMGRGAQETQYF. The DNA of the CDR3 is TGTGCCAGCCAGATGGGGCGGGGGGCCCAAGAGACCCAGTACTTC. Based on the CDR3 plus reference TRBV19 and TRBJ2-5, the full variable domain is DGGITQSPKYLFRKEGQNVTLSCEQNLNHDAMYWYRQDPGQGLRLIYYSQIVNDFQKGDIAEGYSVSREKKESFPLTVTSAQKNPTAFYLCASQMGRGAQETQYFGPGTRLLVL.

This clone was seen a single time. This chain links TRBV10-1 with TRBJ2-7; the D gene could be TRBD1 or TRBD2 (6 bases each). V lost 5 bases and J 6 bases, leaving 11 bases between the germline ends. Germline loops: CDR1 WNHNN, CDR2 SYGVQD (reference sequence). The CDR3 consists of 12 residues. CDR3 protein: CASSLQGGEQYF. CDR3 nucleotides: TGCGCCAGCAGTTTACAGGGAGGCGAGCAGTACTTC.

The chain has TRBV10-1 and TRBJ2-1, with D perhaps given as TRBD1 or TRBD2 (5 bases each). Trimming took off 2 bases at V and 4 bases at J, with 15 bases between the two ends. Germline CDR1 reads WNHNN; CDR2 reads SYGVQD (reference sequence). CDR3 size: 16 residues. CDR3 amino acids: CASSEMGPRGYNEQFF. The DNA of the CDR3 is TGCGCCAGCAGTGAGATGGGACCACGAGGGTACAATGAGCAGTTCTTC.

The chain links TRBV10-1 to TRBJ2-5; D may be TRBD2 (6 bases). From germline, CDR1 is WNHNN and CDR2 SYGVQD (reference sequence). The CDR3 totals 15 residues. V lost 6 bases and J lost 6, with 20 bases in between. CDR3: CASRVDYSRRQTQYF. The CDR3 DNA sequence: TGCGCCAGCAGGGTGGACTATTCAAGGAGGCAGACCCAGTACTTC.

CDR3 sequence (DNA): TGCGCCAGCAGCGTTTTGTGGGCGAGCATCGACAATGAGCAGTTCTTC. This gives the protein CASSVLWASIDNEQFF. The chain carries TRBV4-1 and TRBJ2-1; the D is unclear. CDR3 length: 16 amino acids. V lost 5 bases and J 5 bases, leaving 19 bases between the germline ends. Germline values: CDR1 MGHRA, CDR2 YSYEKL.

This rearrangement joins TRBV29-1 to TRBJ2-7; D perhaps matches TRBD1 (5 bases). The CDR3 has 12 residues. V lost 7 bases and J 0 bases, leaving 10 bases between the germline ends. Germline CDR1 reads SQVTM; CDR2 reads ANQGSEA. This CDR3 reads CSARQFSYEQYF. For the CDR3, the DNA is TGCAGCGCTAGACAGTTCTCCTACGAGCAGTACTTC.

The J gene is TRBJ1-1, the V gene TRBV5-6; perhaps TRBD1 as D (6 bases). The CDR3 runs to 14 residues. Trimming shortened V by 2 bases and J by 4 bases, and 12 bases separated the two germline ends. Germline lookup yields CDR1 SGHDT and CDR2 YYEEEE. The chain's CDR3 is CASSLGQFLTEAFF. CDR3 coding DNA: TGTGCCAGCAGCTTAGGACAGTTCCTCACTGAAGCTTTCTTT.

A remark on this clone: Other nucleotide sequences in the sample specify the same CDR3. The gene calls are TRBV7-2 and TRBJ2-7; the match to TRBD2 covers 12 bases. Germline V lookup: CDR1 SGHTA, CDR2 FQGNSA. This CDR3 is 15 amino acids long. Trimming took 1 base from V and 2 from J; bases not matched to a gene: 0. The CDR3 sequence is CASSLGTSGTYEQYF. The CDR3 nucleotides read TGTGCCAGCAGCTTAGGGACTAGCGGGACCTACGAGCAGTACTTC.

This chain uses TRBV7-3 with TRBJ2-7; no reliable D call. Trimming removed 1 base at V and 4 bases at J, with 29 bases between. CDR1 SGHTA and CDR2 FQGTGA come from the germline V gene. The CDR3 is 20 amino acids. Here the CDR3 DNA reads TGTGCCAGCAGCTTAAAAAGGCTAAGCTCCGGGCCTGGGAAAGATTACGAGCAGTACTTC. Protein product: CASSLKRLSSGPGKDYEQYF.

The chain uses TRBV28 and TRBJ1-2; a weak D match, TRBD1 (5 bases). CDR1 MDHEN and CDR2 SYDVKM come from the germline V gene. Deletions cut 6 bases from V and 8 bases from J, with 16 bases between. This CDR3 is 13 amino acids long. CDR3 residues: CASRHLTGYGYTF. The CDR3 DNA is TGTGCCAGCAGACATCTAACAGGTTACGGCTACACCTTC.

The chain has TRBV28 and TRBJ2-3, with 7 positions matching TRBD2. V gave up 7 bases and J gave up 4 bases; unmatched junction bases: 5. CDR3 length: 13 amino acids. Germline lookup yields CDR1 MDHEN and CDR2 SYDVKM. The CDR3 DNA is TGTGCCAGCACGGGCGGGAGACCAGATACGCAGTATTTT. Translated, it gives CASTGGRPDTQYF.

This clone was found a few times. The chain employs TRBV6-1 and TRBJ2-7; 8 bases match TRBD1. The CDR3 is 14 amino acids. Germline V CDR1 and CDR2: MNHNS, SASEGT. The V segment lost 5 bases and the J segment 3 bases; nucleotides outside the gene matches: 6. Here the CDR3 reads CASSSRTGLYEQYF. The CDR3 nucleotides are TGTGCCAGCAGTTCTCGGACAGGGCTCTACGAGCAGTACTTC.

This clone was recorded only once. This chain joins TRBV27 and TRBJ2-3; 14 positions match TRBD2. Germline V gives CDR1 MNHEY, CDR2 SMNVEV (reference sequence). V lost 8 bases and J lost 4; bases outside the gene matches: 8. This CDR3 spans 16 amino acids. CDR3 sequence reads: CASGRGLAGGPDTQYF. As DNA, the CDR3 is TGTGCCAGCGGGAGAGGACTAGCGGGAGGTCCAGATACGCAGTATTTT.

In DNA form, the CDR3 reads TGTGCCAGCAGTTACCGTACGGGACAGCCTTACGAGCAGTACTTC. Translation: CASSYRTGQPYEQYF. The rearrangement links TRBV6-5 to TRBJ2-7; 7 bases line up with TRBD1. The CDR3 has 15 amino acids. The V gene's germline CDR1 is MNHEY and CDR2 SVGAGI. Germline trimming cut 2 bases from V and 4 bases from J; bases unmatched to any gene: 8.

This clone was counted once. CDR3 sequence reads: CASSSSVNTEAFF. As DNA, the CDR3 is TGTGCCAGCAGCTCGTCAGTGAACACTGAAGCTTTCTTT. V and J are TRBV7-2 and TRBJ1-1; no definite D call. Per germline, CDR1 SGHTA and CDR2 FQGNSA. The CDR3 runs to 13 residues. Trimming cost V 4 bases and J 0 bases, with 6 bases left between them.

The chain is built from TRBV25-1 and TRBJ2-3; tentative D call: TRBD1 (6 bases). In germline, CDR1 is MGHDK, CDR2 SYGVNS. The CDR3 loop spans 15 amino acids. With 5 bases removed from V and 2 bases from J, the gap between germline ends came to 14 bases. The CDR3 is CASSPLDRSTDTQYF. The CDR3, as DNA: TGTGCCAGCAGTCCTCTAGACAGGTCCACAGATACGCAGTATTTT. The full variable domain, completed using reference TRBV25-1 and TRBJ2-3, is EADIYQTPRYLVIGTGKKITLECSQTMGHDKMYWYQQDPGMELHLIHYSYGVNSTEKGDLSSESTVSRIRTEHFPLTLESARPSHTSQYLCASSPLDRSTDTQYFGPGTRLTVL.

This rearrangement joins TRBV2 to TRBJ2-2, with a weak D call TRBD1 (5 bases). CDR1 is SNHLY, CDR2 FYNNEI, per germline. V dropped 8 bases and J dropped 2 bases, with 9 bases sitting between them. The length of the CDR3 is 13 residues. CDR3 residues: CASQGTNTGELFF. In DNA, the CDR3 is TGTGCCAGCCAGGGCACTAACACCGGGGAGCTGTTTTTT.

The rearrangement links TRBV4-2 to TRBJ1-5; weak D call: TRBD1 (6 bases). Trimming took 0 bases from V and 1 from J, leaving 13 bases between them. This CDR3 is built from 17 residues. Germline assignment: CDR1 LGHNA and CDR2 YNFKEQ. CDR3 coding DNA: TGTGCCAGCAGCCAAGAAAGTGAGGGGACAAGCAATCAGCCCCAGCATTTT. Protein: CASSQESEGTSNQPQHF.

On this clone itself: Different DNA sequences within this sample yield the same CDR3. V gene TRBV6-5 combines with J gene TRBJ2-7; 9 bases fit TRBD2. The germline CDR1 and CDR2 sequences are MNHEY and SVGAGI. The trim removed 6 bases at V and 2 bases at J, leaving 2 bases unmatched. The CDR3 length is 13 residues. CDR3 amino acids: CASRTSGAYEQYF. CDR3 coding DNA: TGTGCCAGCAGGACTAGCGGAGCCTACGAGCAGTACTTC.

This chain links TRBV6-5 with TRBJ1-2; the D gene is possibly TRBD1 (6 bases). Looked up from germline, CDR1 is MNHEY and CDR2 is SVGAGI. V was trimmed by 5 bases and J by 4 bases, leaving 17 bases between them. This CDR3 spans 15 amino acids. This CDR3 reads CASSKGPTGSYGYTF. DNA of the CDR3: TGTGCCAGCAGTAAAGGGCCGACAGGAAGCTATGGCTACACCTTC.

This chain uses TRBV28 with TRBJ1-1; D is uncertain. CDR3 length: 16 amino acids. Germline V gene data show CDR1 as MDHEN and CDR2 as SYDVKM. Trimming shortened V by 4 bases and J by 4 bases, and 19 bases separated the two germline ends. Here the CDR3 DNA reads TGTGCCAGCAGTTCGTCCGTATTCCGCCCTATCACTGAAGCTTTCTTT. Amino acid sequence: CASSSSVFRPITEAFF.

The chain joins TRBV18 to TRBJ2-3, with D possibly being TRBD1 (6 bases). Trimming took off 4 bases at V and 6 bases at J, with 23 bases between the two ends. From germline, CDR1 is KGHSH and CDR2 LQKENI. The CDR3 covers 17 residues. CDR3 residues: CASSQPTGKRFGDTQYF. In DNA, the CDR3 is TGTGCCAGCTCACAACCGACAGGCAAGCGGTTCGGGGATACGCAGTATTTT.

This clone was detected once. CDR3 sequence reads: CASSLSGIHNEQFF. In nucleotides, the CDR3 is TGTGCCAGCAGCTTATCCGGGATCCACAATGAGCAGTTCTTC. V gene TRBV7-8 combines with J gene TRBJ2-1; a weak D match, TRBD2 (5 bases). Deletions cut 2 bases from V and 5 bases from J, with 10 bases between. Per the germline V gene, CDR1 is SGHVS and CDR2 is FQNEAQ. The CDR3 contains 14 residues.

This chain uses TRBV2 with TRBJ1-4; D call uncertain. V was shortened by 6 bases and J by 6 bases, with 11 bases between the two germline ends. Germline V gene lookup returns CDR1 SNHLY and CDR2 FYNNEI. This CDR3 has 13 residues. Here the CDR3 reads CASRGRFDEKLFF. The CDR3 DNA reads TGTGCCAGCAGAGGACGGTTTGATGAAAAACTGTTTTTT.

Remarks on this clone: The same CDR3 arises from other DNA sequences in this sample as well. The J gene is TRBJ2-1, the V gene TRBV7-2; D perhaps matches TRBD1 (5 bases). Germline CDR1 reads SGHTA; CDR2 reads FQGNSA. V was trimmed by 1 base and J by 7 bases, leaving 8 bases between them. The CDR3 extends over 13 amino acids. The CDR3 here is CASSLGQGNEQFF. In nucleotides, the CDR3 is TGTGCCAGCAGCTTAGGCCAGGGAAATGAGCAGTTCTTC.

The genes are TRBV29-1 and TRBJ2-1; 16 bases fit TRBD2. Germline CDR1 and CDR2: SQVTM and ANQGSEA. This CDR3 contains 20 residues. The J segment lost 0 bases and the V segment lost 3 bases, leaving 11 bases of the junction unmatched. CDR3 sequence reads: CSVEGDQGLAGGPSYNEQFF. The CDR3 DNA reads TGCAGCGTTGAGGGGGACCAGGGACTAGCGGGAGGGCCCTCCTACAATGAGCAGTTCTTC.

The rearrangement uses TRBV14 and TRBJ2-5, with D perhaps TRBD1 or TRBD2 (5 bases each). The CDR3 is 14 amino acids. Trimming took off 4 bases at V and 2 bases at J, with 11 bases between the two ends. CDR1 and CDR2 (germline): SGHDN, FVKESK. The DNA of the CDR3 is TGTGCCAGCAGCCCCCGGGGCCGACAAGAGACCCAGTACTTC. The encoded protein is CASSPRGRQETQYF.

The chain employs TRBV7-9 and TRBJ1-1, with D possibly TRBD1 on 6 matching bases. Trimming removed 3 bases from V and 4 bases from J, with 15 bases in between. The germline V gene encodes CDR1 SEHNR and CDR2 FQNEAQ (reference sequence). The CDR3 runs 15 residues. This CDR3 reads CASSFPEGGTTEAFF. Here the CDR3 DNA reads TGTGCCAGCAGCTTCCCAGAGGGGGGTACCACTGAAGCTTTCTTT.